This TCR beta chain is drawn from a study of blood T cell repertoires in COVID-19. Overall study: Sources were T cells, B-cell-depleted T cells, or PBMCs; the material itself was cDNA or gDNA.

V was cut by 5 bases and J by 6 bases, with 16 bases left in between. Looked up from germline, CDR1 is MNHEY and CDR2 is SMNVEV (reference sequence). CDR3 length equals 14 residues. Per the original methods: Amplification from reference gene primers served as the basis for estimated nucleated cell counts. Some clones are missing from TCRdb's copy, which holds only in-frame ones; the method was immunoSEQ multiplex PCR. That table gives V, J and clone size, and the DNA gave D and trimming. The table records tens of thousands of clones, 87% of them present only once. This sequence was found in a woman aged 50 to 65 with active or convalescent COVID-19. The J gene is TRBJ1-2, the V gene TRBV27, with D perhaps matching TRBD1 (5 bases). Sequenced input: peripheral blood. Here the CDR3 DNA reads TGTGCCAGCAGTCAGTTTTGGGGGGACCATGGCTACACCTTC. It codes for CASSQFWGDHGYTF.